The 16 T cell receptor beta chains below come from one sample, sequenced in a study of blood T cell repertoires in COVID-19. The method was immunoSEQ multiplex PCR; TCRdb's version includes in-frame clones alone and lacks a portion of them. This table holds under 300,000 clones, around 90% found once. Sequencing was done on a sample of PBMCs or T cells enriched from blood (not recorded which). Receptors were obtained from a woman between 18 and 30 years old who had recovered from COVID-19.

This clone occurred once. CDR3 residues: CASSTGQGDEQYF. CDR3 bases: TGTGCCAGCAGCACGGGACAGGGGGACGAGCAGTACTTC. This chain uses TRBV21-1 with TRBJ2-7; TRBD1, the D gene given by the table, was not confirmed from the DNA. TRBV21-1 is a pseudogene. The CDR3 totals 13 residues.

The chain recombines TRBV7-2 with TRBJ1-3; D is ambiguous. Trimming stripped 5 bases from V and 0 bases from J, with 17 bases between. Germline CDR1 and CDR2: SGHTA and FQGNSA. CDR3 length equals 17 residues. The CDR3 bases are TGTGCCAGCAGCGCATCCCAACAGAGTAGCTCTGGAAACACCATATATTTT. Its translation is CASSASQQSSSGNTIYF.

The chain has TRBV6-2 or TRBV6-3 and TRBJ1-1, with D uncertain. The CDR3 runs 15 residues. The V and J ends lost 6 bases and 1 base respectively, with 15 bases between them. CDR1 is MNHEY and CDR2 is SVGEGT in the germline V gene. Written as DNA, the CDR3 is TGTGCCAGCAGCCCGACGAGGGCCGCGAACACTGAAGCTTTCTTT. Protein sequence: CASSPTRAANTEAFF.

The V call is TRBV19, the J call TRBJ1-6, with 7 bases identical to TRBD1. CDR3 length equals 16 residues. The V segment lost 4 bases and the J segment 9 bases; nucleotides outside the gene matches: 12. Germline CDR1 is LNHDA and CDR2 is SQIVND (reference sequence). This CDR3 reads CASSTQKQGWSSPLHF. The CDR3 DNA is TGTGCCAGTAGTACCCAAAAACAGGGGTGGAGTTCACCCCTCCACTTT.

V and J are TRBV29-1 and TRBJ1-2; D not resolved. V lost 3 bases to trimming and J lost 5 bases, with 10 bases between them. This CDR3 is 12 amino acids long. Germline V lookup: CDR1 SQVTM, CDR2 ANQGSEA. The CDR3 loop is CSVEETGYGYTF. CDR3 DNA sequence: TGCAGCGTTGAGGAGACTGGATATGGCTACACCTTC.

CDR3 nucleotide sequence: TGTGCCAGCAGTGCAACAGGGGGCGGTCAGCCCCAGCATTTT. This translates into CASSATGGGQPQHF. The chain links TRBV2 to TRBJ1-5; 9 bases fit TRBD1. The ends lost 4 bases at V and 6 bases at J; junction bases unmatched: 4. This CDR3 is built from 14 residues. Germline CDR1 is SNHLY and CDR2 is FYNNEI.

V usage is TRBV7-2 and J usage is TRBJ2-7, with 13 bases aligning to TRBD2. Looked up from germline, CDR1 is SGHTA and CDR2 is FQGNSA. The CDR3 length is 14 residues. Unmatched junction bases numbered 4, after V lost 5 bases and J lost 6 bases. As DNA, the CDR3 is TGTGCCAGCAGCCCGACTAGCGGGAGGATCGAGCAGTACTTC. Its protein is CASSPTSGRIEQYF.

Comments on this clone: Other DNA sequences from this sample encode an identical CDR3 as well. The chain uses TRBV6-5 and TRBJ1-2; 9 bases fit TRBD1. The CDR3 runs 14 residues. CDR1 is MNHEY and CDR2 is SVGAGI in the germline V gene. The J segment lost 4 bases and the V segment lost 2 bases, leaving 2 bases of the junction unmatched. CDR3 bases: TGTGCCAGCAGTTACCAGACAGGGGGCTATGGCTACACCTTC. Its protein is CASSYQTGGYGYTF.

The chain recombines TRBV9 with TRBJ2-2; D possibly corresponds to TRBD2 (7 bases). This CDR3 is built from 16 residues. Germline CDR1 is SGDLS and CDR2 is YYNGEE. V lost 3 bases and J lost 0, with 12 bases in between. The CDR3 coding sequence is TGTGCCAGCAGCGAGGGGGGAGGGGCGAACACCGGGGAGCTGTTTTTT. Residues: CASSEGGGANTGELFF.

This chain connects TRBV6-5 to TRBJ2-1; D remains unclear. The germline CDR1 and CDR2 sequences are MNHEY and SVGAGI. CDR3 length: 15 residues. Trimming stripped 4 bases from V and 6 bases from J, with 16 bases between. CDR3 region: CASSLSPTHVNEQFF. The CDR3 DNA is TGTGCCAGCAGTTTGTCGCCTACCCACGTCAATGAGCAGTTCTTC.

This clone was seen many times. For the CDR3, the DNA is TGTGCCAGCAGTGAAACCCCGGGGGGGCCAACAGATACGCAGTATTTT. It codes for CASSETPGGPTDTQYF. V gene TRBV6-4 combines with J gene TRBJ2-3, with 8 bases matching TRBD2. There are 16 residues in the CDR3. Germline CDR1 is MRHNA and CDR2 is SNTAGT. After removal of 3 bases from V and 3 bases from J, the junction contained 8 bases not matched to a gene.

CDR3 in DNA: TGTGCCAGCAGTTTAGTAGTGTCCCGGCCCCAGCATTTT. Its translation: CASSLVVSRPQHF. The chain joins TRBV12-3 or TRBV12-4 to TRBJ1-5; D ambiguous. There are 13 residues in the CDR3. The V end was cut by 1 base, the J end by 9 bases, with 10 bases between.

V is TRBV28 and J is TRBJ1-2; TRBD1 is a possible D gene (6 bases). Germline values: CDR1 MDHEN, CDR2 SYDVKM. CDR3 length equals 13 residues. Trimming left V 5 bases short and J 3 bases short, with 10 bases between. Written as DNA, the CDR3 is TGTGCCAGCAGTCAATACAGGGACTATGGCTACACCTTC. It is translated as CASSQYRDYGYTF.

V and J are TRBV12-5 and TRBJ1-1; 7 bases line up with TRBD1. CDR3 length equals 16 residues. The V gene end was trimmed by 0 bases and the J gene end by 6 bases; junction bases not matched to a gene: 10. Germline CDR1 reads LGHNT; CDR2 reads FRNRAP. CDR3 DNA sequence: TGTGCTAGTGGTTTGGTATTCGGCCAGGGGGTCGCTGAAGCTTTCTTT. Residues: CASGLVFGQGVAEAFF. The full variable domain, completed using reference TRBV12-5 and TRBJ1-1, is DARVTQTPRHKVTEMGQEVTMRCQPILGHNTVFWYRQTMMQGLELLAYFRNRAPLDDSGMPKDRFSAEMPDATLATLKIQPSEPRDSAVYFCASGLVFGQGVAEAFFGQGTRLTVV.

The chain employs TRBV7-9 and TRBJ1-2; 12 bases map to TRBD1. From germline, CDR1 is SEHNR and CDR2 FQNEAQ (reference sequence). V lost 4 bases, J lost 6 bases, and 9 bases stayed unmatched. The CDR3 covers 16 residues. CDR3 sequence: CASSSRDRGLKDGYTF. Here the CDR3 DNA reads TGTGCCAGCAGCTCCCGGGACAGGGGGCTGAAGGATGGCTACACCTTC.

J is TRBJ2-5 and V is TRBV4-2, with TRBD2 matching over 7 bases. The length of the CDR3 is 17 residues. Per the germline V gene, CDR1 is LGHNA and CDR2 is YNFKEQ. V lost 1 base, J lost 0 bases, and 8 bases stayed unmatched. CDR3 loop: CASSQVWGGGHQETQYF. The DNA for the CDR3 is TGTGCCAGCAGCCAAGTGTGGGGCGGGGGACACCAAGAGACCCAGTACTTC.